This entry is about one T cell receptor beta chain. Its antigen is not known. Using its own MiXCR run on the reads, TCRdb lists one record per CDR3 protein. The table includes about 190,000 distinct CDR3 sequences, about 28% detected once. This specimen comes from a study of T cell repertoires in cytomegalovirus infection. Study context: Carrying CMV and the relevant HLA type showed in public TCR beta signatures.

This CDR3 comprises 16 residues. V lost 5 bases to trimming and J lost 0 bases; unmatched junction nucleotides: 7. Germline CDR1 reads SGHTA; CDR2 reads FQGTGA. General observations from the study: HLA-C-restricted TCR beta clonotypes specific for CMV led the ex vivo response. There were carriers of CMV plus the relevant HLA, and cumulative public TCR beta family frequency identified them.

The origin of this receptor is a human donor in good health (CMV status not recorded). Some clones in this sample may be carry-over from other donors' samples. Sequences were obtained from PBMCs. The chain employs TRBV7-3 and TRBJ2-3, with 8 bases that match TRBD2. The CDR3 DNA sequence: TGTGCCAGCAGCCCCCGAGGCGGGGGGAGCACAGATACGCAGTATTTT. Translating it yields CASSPRGGGSTDTQYF.